This T cell receptor beta chain was captured by sequencing in a study of blood T cells in healthy people across ages. A second PCR of roughly 6 to 12 cycles used a sample-barcoded 5' primer and a J-beta primer mix. TCRdb re-called the 5' RACE reads through MiXCR, storing one row per CDR3 protein. The sample yields 1.5 million to 2 million distinct CDR3 sequences, under 30% seen once. The specimen sequenced was blood. The receptor was derived from a woman in her twenties or thirties in good health.

The CDR3 sequence is CASRIAGDLYEQYF. The CDR3 bases are TGTGCCAGCAGGATAGCGGGAGATCTCTACGAGCAGTACTTC. The genes are TRBV12-3 or TRBV12-4 and TRBJ2-7; 9 bases map to TRBD2. The CDR3 totals 14 residues. Trimming cost V 6 bases and J 3 bases; bases outside gene matches: 6.